Listed below are T cell receptor beta chains from one sample, sequenced in a study of T-cell memory formation after mild COVID-19. TCRdb independently ran MiXCR on the 5' RACE reads; one entry per CDR3 protein. The repertoire consists of about 100,000 distinct CDR3 sequences, with about 15% occurring once and the leading ten covering around 43%. Material for sequencing was PBMCs or a T cell subset sorted from them (not recorded which). These receptors originate from a man younger than 30 who had mild COVID-19 (a few samples of this study predate the infection). Cell type and time point are not known. CDR3s leave out the opening cysteine and the closing phenylalanine or tryptophan. Fields, in order: J gene, clone size, CDR3 length, V gene, CDR3 protein. For some rows the clone size is stated as once, few or many, or as a class when expanded; others skip it.

j_call: TRBJ1-1; clone_size: .; cdr3_length: 13; v_call: TRBV11-2; cdr3_aa: ASSPIDRVVSEAF
j_call: TRBJ2-1; clone_size: few; cdr3_length: 11; v_call: TRBV27; cdr3_aa: ASSWRGSDEQF
j_call: TRBJ1-2; clone_size: few; cdr3_length: 15; v_call: TRBV4-2; cdr3_aa: ASSQDRTGAINYGYT
j_call: TRBJ2-5; clone_size: .; cdr3_length: 14; v_call: TRBV25-1; cdr3_aa: ASSEYGDRVQETQY
j_call: TRBJ2-5; clone_size: few; cdr3_length: 14; v_call: TRBV6-6; cdr3_aa: ASSYSVQTRQETQY
j_call: TRBJ1-3; clone_size: few; cdr3_length: 13; v_call: TRBV7-2; cdr3_aa: ASSLGPGTGNTIY
j_call: TRBJ1-6; clone_size: .; cdr3_length: 13; v_call: TRBV4-1; cdr3_aa: ASSQGLSYNSPLH
j_call: TRBJ2-1; clone_size: few; cdr3_length: 13; v_call: TRBV29-1; cdr3_aa: SVEEGGTGGNEQF
j_call: TRBJ2-1; clone_size: many; cdr3_length: 14; v_call: TRBV7-3; cdr3_aa: ASSPLSGGTYNEQF
j_call: TRBJ2-7; clone_size: .; cdr3_length: 10; v_call: TRBV12-5; cdr3_aa: ASGFPGNEQY
j_call: TRBJ2-5; clone_size: few; cdr3_length: 12; v_call: TRBV4-1; cdr3_aa: ASSPPRREETQY
j_call: TRBJ2-2; clone_size: .; cdr3_length: 16; v_call: TRBV6-5; cdr3_aa: ASSYSFRTGTNTGELF
j_call: TRBJ2-7; clone_size: few; cdr3_length: 11; v_call: TRBV10-2; cdr3_aa: ASTEPSGYEQY
j_call: TRBJ2-2; clone_size: few; cdr3_length: 13; v_call: TRBV12-3/TRBV12-4; cdr3_aa: ASNEKGTNTGELF
j_call: TRBJ1-6; clone_size: few; cdr3_length: 12; v_call: TRBV4-1; cdr3_aa: ASSVPGLNSPLH
j_call: TRBJ2-7; clone_size: few; cdr3_length: 13; v_call: TRBV29-1; cdr3_aa: SVEGVRGFSYEQY
j_call: TRBJ2-5; clone_size: few; cdr3_length: 13; v_call: TRBV6-2/TRBV6-3; cdr3_aa: ASSYTRASQETQY
j_call: TRBJ1-2; clone_size: few; cdr3_length: 10; v_call: TRBV7-9; cdr3_aa: ASGGGNYGYT
j_call: TRBJ2-3; clone_size: few; cdr3_length: 15; v_call: TRBV7-2; cdr3_aa: ASSLVVGYTSTDTQY
j_call: TRBJ2-3; clone_size: .; cdr3_length: 16; v_call: TRBV6-2/TRBV6-3; cdr3_aa: ASSYSVPAGGRADTQY
j_call: TRBJ1-2; clone_size: few; cdr3_length: 11; v_call: TRBV7-9; cdr3_aa: ASRTGGPIGYT
j_call: TRBJ2-3; clone_size: .; cdr3_length: 16; v_call: TRBV11-2; cdr3_aa: ASSLDLWTGVRTDTQY
j_call: TRBJ2-5; clone_size: .; cdr3_length: 11; v_call: TRBV14; cdr3_aa: ASSQDSRETQY
j_call: TRBJ2-1; clone_size: few; cdr3_length: 13; v_call: TRBV27; cdr3_aa: ASTILGLAGDEQF
j_call: TRBJ2-7; clone_size: .; cdr3_length: 13; v_call: TRBV10-3; cdr3_aa: AISAMRGPSYEQY
j_call: TRBJ2-1; clone_size: many; cdr3_length: 10; v_call: TRBV7-9; cdr3_aa: ASNRGGDEQF
j_call: TRBJ2-1; clone_size: .; cdr3_length: 15; v_call: TRBV11-3; cdr3_aa: ASSPDSGTSRQGEQF
j_call: TRBJ2-1; clone_size: .; cdr3_length: 12; v_call: TRBV7-2; cdr3_aa: ASSLYHSYNEQF
j_call: TRBJ2-3; clone_size: medium-sized; cdr3_length: 12; v_call: TRBV6-4; cdr3_aa: ASSGTGGTDTQY
j_call: TRBJ2-7; clone_size: .; cdr3_length: 13; v_call: TRBV20-1; cdr3_aa: SARPPAGHTYEQY
j_call: TRBJ1-3; clone_size: few; cdr3_length: 16; v_call: TRBV4-3; cdr3_aa: ASSQDALQGRPGNTIY
j_call: TRBJ2-1; clone_size: .; cdr3_length: 12; v_call: TRBV7-8; cdr3_aa: ASSSLGLSNEQF
j_call: TRBJ1-1; clone_size: few; cdr3_length: 13; v_call: TRBV6-2/TRBV6-3; cdr3_aa: ASSYGQGRNTEAF
j_call: TRBJ2-5; clone_size: many; cdr3_length: 13; v_call: TRBV7-8; cdr3_aa: ASSSLGGSGETQY
j_call: TRBJ1-5; clone_size: medium-sized; cdr3_length: 14; v_call: TRBV4-1; cdr3_aa: ASSQLWGEGGQPQH
j_call: TRBJ1-1; clone_size: .; cdr3_length: 14; v_call: TRBV5-1; cdr3_aa: ASSLAWASGNTEAF
j_call: TRBJ2-7; clone_size: many; cdr3_length: 9; v_call: TRBV5-5; cdr3_aa: ASRKGYEQY
j_call: TRBJ1-2; clone_size: few; cdr3_length: 10; v_call: TRBV7-8; cdr3_aa: ASSLGPDGYT
j_call: TRBJ2-3; clone_size: many; cdr3_length: 14; v_call: TRBV4-2; cdr3_aa: ASSQEAGGNPITQY
j_call: TRBJ2-3; clone_size: many; cdr3_length: 13; v_call: TRBV6-1; cdr3_aa: ASSEKSSGADTQY
j_call: TRBJ2-5; clone_size: many; cdr3_length: 10; v_call: TRBV29-1; cdr3_aa: SVEWYQETQY
j_call: TRBJ1-2; clone_size: few; cdr3_length: 12; v_call: TRBV6-2/TRBV6-3; cdr3_aa: ASSLRTGRDGYT
j_call: TRBJ2-7; clone_size: .; cdr3_length: 11; v_call: TRBV2; cdr3_aa: ASSGGGPYEQY
j_call: TRBJ2-1; clone_size: .; cdr3_length: 15; v_call: TRBV6-5; cdr3_aa: ASSYATWTSGGDEQF